This TCR beta chain appears in the sequencing data of a study of blood T cell repertoires in COVID-19. Study-wide background: COVID-19 samples, acute and convalescent, were from the United States, Italy and Spain. T cells, B-cell-depleted T cells, or PBMCs provided the cDNA or gDNA that served as material.

This CDR3 is 13 amino acids long. Germline CDR1 reads MNHNY; CDR2 reads SVGAGI (reference sequence). Trimming left V 8 bases short and J 2 bases short, with 13 bases between. In the original analysis: Amplification with reference gene primers provided the estimates of nucleated cell counts. TCRdb's table, derived via immunoSEQ multiplex PCR, lists solely in-frame clones and lacks some. The V and J calls and clone size were taken over from that table, and D and trimming were inferred from the DNA. Among over 30,000 clones listed, 90% were seen once. Input material: peripheral blood. This TCR came from a man aged 70-80 years with active or convalescent COVID-19. J is TRBJ2-7 and V is TRBV6-6, with D possibly matching TRBD1 (5 bases). CDR3 DNA: TGTGCCAGCTCAGTCCTAGGGGCCTACGAGCAGTACTTC. Translated, it gives CASSVLGAYEQYF.